The 31 T cell receptor beta chains given below trace back to one sample, sequenced in a study of T cell clones after liver transplantation. The protocol was immunoSEQ multiplex PCR, while the TCRdb copy is restricted to in-frame clones and leaves out a portion. The table lists roughly 100,000 clones, about 86% of them singletons. The specimen comprised CD4+ T cells from blood, sampled approximately 50 months after liver transplant. The origin of the receptors is a human patient who received a liver transplant. Certain T cells may be donor cells from the graft.

The V call is TRBV27, the J call TRBJ2-1; 9 bases are a match to TRBD2. The V and J ends lost 8 bases and 6 bases, in that order; junction bases with no gene match: 11. The germline V gene encodes CDR1 MNHEY and CDR2 SMNVEV (reference sequence). CDR3 size: 15 residues. The CDR3 nucleotides read TGTGCCAGCCCCTCGGGCGGGAGGGCCCCCAATGAGCAGTTCTTC. Protein sequence: CASPSGGRAPNEQFF.

The chain couples TRBV4-1 to TRBJ2-7; tentative D call: TRBD1 (6 bases). Germline values: CDR1 MGHRA, CDR2 YSYEKL. V was cut by 1 base and J by 4 bases, with 11 bases left in between. This CDR3 is built from 14 residues. This CDR3 reads CASSQGQVLYEQYF. CDR3 nucleotides: TGCGCCAGCAGCCAAGGACAGGTACTTTACGAGCAGTACTTC.

V is TRBV5-1 and J is TRBJ1-3; TRBD1 matches 10 bases. Per germline, CDR1 SGHRS and CDR2 YFSETQ. Losses at the gene ends were 0 bases for V and 4 bases for J; bases not matched to a gene: 4. The CDR3 has 16 residues. The CDR3 is CASSLEGQGSGNTIYF. The CDR3 region has the DNA TGCGCCAGCAGCTTGGAGGGACAGGGGAGCGGAAACACCATATATTTT.

CDR3 sequence (DNA): TGTGCCAGCAGCTTAAATGCGGGGTTGAACACCGGGGAGCTGTTTTTT. Residues: CASSLNAGLNTGELFF. The chain recombines TRBV11-2 with TRBJ2-2; D perhaps matches TRBD2 (6 bases). Germline V gives CDR1 SGHAT, CDR2 FQNNGV. This CDR3 has 16 amino acids. Trimming removed 2 bases at V and 1 base at J, with 11 bases between.

The rearrangement joins TRBV4-1 to TRBJ2-7; perhaps TRBD2 as D (7 bases). Germline-derived CDR1 and CDR2 are MGHRA and YSYEKL. There are 16 residues in the CDR3. Trimming stripped 0 bases from V and 5 bases from J, with 17 bases between. CDR3 in amino acids: CASSQDGGGGFHEQYF. The CDR3 nucleotides read TGCGCCAGCAGCCAAGATGGGGGGGGCGGCTTCCACGAGCAGTACTTC.

This clone was counted between two and nine times. This chain links TRBV28 with TRBJ2-7; 11 positions agree with TRBD1. CDR1 is MDHEN, CDR2 SYDVKM, per germline. This CDR3 has 17 residues. The junction had 14 bases not matched to a gene; V was cut back by 10 bases and J by 0 bases. Here the CDR3 DNA reads TGTGCCACCGCAGGGACAGGGGGATTCTTTTTCTCCTACGAGCAGTACTTC. Its protein is CATAGTGGFFFSYEQYF.

This clone came up once. The J gene is TRBJ2-7, the V gene TRBV18; 9 nucleotides agree with TRBD2. After removal of 2 bases from V and 5 bases from J, the junction contained 4 bases not matched to a gene. The CDR3 sequence is 14 residues long. The germline gives CDR1 KGHSH, CDR2 LQKENI. CDR3 coding DNA: TGTGCCAGCTCACCAGCGGGGGGGCCGGACGAGCAGTACTTC. It encodes CASSPAGGPDEQYF.

This chain links TRBV6-5 with TRBJ2-3, with no clear D. The CDR3 runs 14 residues. The germline CDR1 and CDR2 sequences are MNHEY and SVGAGI. V was trimmed by 6 bases and J by 5 bases, leaving 15 bases between them. The CDR3 spells CASRSRLTGDTQYF. Here the CDR3 DNA reads TGTGCCAGCAGAAGTCGGTTGACTGGAGATACGCAGTATTTT.

The rearrangement uses TRBV5-1 and TRBJ2-1, with a tentative D call TRBD2 (6 bases). Trimming removed 4 bases from V and 9 bases from J, with 23 bases in between. The CDR3 runs 16 residues. CDR1 is SGHRS, CDR2 YFSETQ, per germline. The CDR3 bases are TGCGCCAGCAGCACTGGGACTGGAAGCGTGAGGGGTGAGCAGTTCTTC. It specifies CASSTGTGSVRGEQFF.

The V call is TRBV7-7, the J call TRBJ2-7; 8 bases match TRBD2. Germline V lookup: CDR1 SSHAT, CDR2 FNYEAQ (reference sequence). CDR3 length: 15 amino acids. J was trimmed by 4 bases and V by 0 bases; bases with no gene match: 5. CDR3 in amino acids: CASSLAAGERYEQYF. DNA of the CDR3: TGTGCCAGCAGCTTAGCAGCGGGGGAAAGGTACGAGCAGTACTTC.

For this clone: Different DNA sequences within this sample yield the same CDR3. The chain has TRBV5-1 and TRBJ1-1, with 8 bases that match TRBD1. Trimming at V came to 0 bases and at J to 2 bases, leaving 3 bases not matched to a gene. CDR3 size: 15 residues. Germline CDR1 SGHRS, CDR2 YFSETQ. The CDR3 DNA sequence: TGCGCCAGCAGCTTGGACGGACAGGGAAACACTGAAGCTTTCTTT. It translates to CASSLDGQGNTEAFF.

J is TRBJ2-5 and V is TRBV29-1; D remains unclear. The CDR3 length is 11 residues. V dropped 4 bases and J dropped 5 bases, with 8 bases sitting between them. From germline, CDR1 is SQVTM and CDR2 ANQGSEA. The CDR3 coding sequence is TGCAGCGTTGGAAGGGCTGAGACCCAGTACTTC. It yields the protein CSVGRAETQYF.

The rearrangement uses TRBV7-3 and TRBJ2-2; TRBD2 agrees at 10 bases. V was clipped by 5 bases and J by 7 bases; unmatched bases: 4. Germline V gene sequence: CDR1 SGHTA, CDR2 FQGTGA. CDR3 length equals 14 residues. In DNA, the CDR3 is TGTGCCAGCAGCCTTAGCGGGAGGATCGGGGAGCTGTTTTTT. Protein: CASSLSGRIGELFF.

This clone was detected only a few times. The chain has TRBV5-8 and TRBJ1-2; D is unresolved. The CDR3 totals 14 residues. Germline CDR1 reads SGHTS; CDR2 reads YDEGEE. Trimming removed 4 bases from V and 6 bases from J, with 16 bases in between. The CDR3 here is CASSPPVVGNGYTF. CDR3 coding DNA: TGTGCCAGCAGCCCGCCGGTCGTGGGGAATGGCTACACCTTC.

The chain joins TRBV18 to TRBJ1-3, with 7 positions matching TRBD1. Germline CDR1 KGHSH, CDR2 LQKENI. V was clipped by 6 bases and J by 4 bases; unmatched bases: 9. The CDR3 loop spans 15 amino acids. CDR3 in amino acids: CASSPEGAYGNTIYF. CDR3 nucleotide sequence: TGTGCCAGCTCGCCCGAGGGGGCCTACGGAAACACCATATATTTT.

The chain couples TRBV4-3 to TRBJ2-7, with 9 bases matching TRBD1. This CDR3 contains 14 residues. Trimming cost V 4 bases and J 2 bases; bases outside gene matches: 3. CDR1 is LGHNA and CDR2 is YSLEER in the germline V gene. As DNA, the CDR3 is TGCGCCAGCAGCCCCTGGACAGGGGCCTACGAGCAGTACTTC. This gives the protein CASSPWTGAYEQYF.

The chain links TRBV5-4 to TRBJ2-2; D call uncertain. The CDR3 sequence is 16 residues long. Germline assignment: CDR1 SGHNT and CDR2 YYREEE (reference sequence). The V end lost 0 bases, the J end lost 6 bases, and 15 bases lay between the germline ends. The CDR3 DNA sequence: TGTGCCAGCAGCTTGGGGCCACTTGTAACGGCCGGGGAGCTGTTTTTT. Its protein product is CASSLGPLVTAGELFF.

The chain uses TRBV5-4 and TRBJ2-1, with 7 bases matching TRBD1. The J segment lost 7 bases and the V segment lost 2 bases, leaving 9 bases of the junction unmatched. The length of the CDR3 is 15 residues. CDR1 is SGHNT and CDR2 is YYREEE in the germline V gene (reference sequence). This CDR3 reads CASSFYQQGINEQFF. CDR3 DNA: TGTGCCAGCAGCTTCTATCAACAGGGGATAAATGAGCAGTTCTTC.

This rearrangement joins TRBV27 to TRBJ1-2; D is possibly TRBD1 (5 bases). This CDR3 has 15 amino acids. Germline-derived CDR1 and CDR2 are MNHEY and SMNVEV (reference sequence). Trimming removed 4 bases at V and 4 bases at J, with 16 bases between. CDR3 bases: TGTGCCAGCAGTTCGGAGATCGGGGGGGTCTATGGCTACACCTTC. Translated, it gives CASSSEIGGVYGYTF.

The chain combines TRBV27 with TRBJ1-2, with a possible D match to TRBD1 (6 bases). The V and J ends lost 2 bases and 6 bases respectively, with 13 bases between them. The CDR3 has 14 amino acids. Germline V gene lookup returns CDR1 MNHEY and CDR2 SMNVEV (reference sequence). The CDR3 loop reads CASSLPDRLDGYTF. The CDR3 DNA sequence: TGTGCCAGCAGTTTACCTGACAGGCTAGATGGCTACACCTTC.

The V call is TRBV18, the J call TRBJ1-1; a possible D gene is TRBD1 (6 bases). Germline CDR1 is KGHSH and CDR2 is LQKENI. The CDR3 has 16 amino acids. V was pared by 3 bases and J by 8 bases, with 22 bases between. The CDR3 is CASSPLPAGGPLEAFF. CDR3 coding DNA: TGTGCCAGCTCACCTCTACCGGCCGGGGGCCCACTAGAAGCTTTCTTT. Filled out from reference TRBV18 and TRBJ1-1, the complete variable domain reads NAGVMQNPRHLVRRRGQEARLRCSPMKGHSHVYWYRQLPEEGLKFMVYLQKENIIDESGMPKERFSAEFPKEGPSILRIQQVVRGDSAAYFCASSPLPAGGPLEAFFGQGTRLTVV.

This clone came up a few times. V is TRBV5-4 and J is TRBJ1-2; D is ambiguous. Germline V lookup: CDR1 SGHNT, CDR2 YYREEE (reference sequence). The V end lost 6 bases, the J end lost 0 bases, and 12 bases lay between the germline ends. The CDR3 is 14 residues long. CDR3 sequence reads: CASTRSLANYGYTF. The CDR3 DNA reads as TGTGCCAGCACCCGGTCACTAGCTAACTATGGCTACACCTTC.

The V and J genes are TRBV7-3 and TRBJ1-6, with D hard to call. This CDR3 contains 13 residues. Trimming removed 5 bases at V and 7 bases at J, with 9 bases between. Germline V gene data show CDR1 as SGHTA and CDR2 as FQGTGA. CDR3 region: CASSPQQNSPLHF. For the CDR3, the DNA is TGTGCCAGCAGCCCCCAACAGAATTCACCCCTCCACTTT.

V gene TRBV4-1 combines with J gene TRBJ1-3; possibly TRBD1 for D (5 bases). The CDR3 loop spans 17 amino acids. V was pared by 3 bases and J by 2 bases, with 17 bases between. CDR1 and CDR2 from the germline V gene are MGHRA and YSYEKL. This chain's CDR3 is CASSHGSGGMAGNTIYF. The CDR3 bases are TGCGCCAGCAGCCACGGATCGGGGGGTATGGCTGGAAACACCATATATTTT.

The rearrangement joins TRBV19 to TRBJ2-5, with 9 bases fitting TRBD1. The germline V gene encodes CDR1 LNHDA and CDR2 SQIVND (reference sequence). The CDR3 is 15 amino acids. The J segment lost 4 bases and the V segment lost 5 bases, leaving 8 bases of the junction unmatched. The CDR3 DNA follows: TGTGCCAGTAGTGTCCAGGGACAGGGAGGAGAGACCCAGTACTTC. It is translated as CASSVQGQGGETQYF.

The chain recombines TRBV19 with TRBJ2-3; tentatively, D is TRBD2 (6 bases). Per the germline V gene, CDR1 is LNHDA and CDR2 is SQIVND (reference sequence). The germline V and J ends were trimmed by 5 bases and 4 bases, with 13 bases remaining between them. This CDR3 has 14 amino acids. CDR3 residues: CASSYGGVPDTQYF. The CDR3, as DNA: TGTGCCAGTAGTTACGGGGGAGTCCCAGATACGCAGTATTTT.

This clone was recorded only once. The CDR3 here is CASRIGGGTNYGYTF. The CDR3 nucleotides are TGTGCCAGCAGAATTGGGGGGGGCACGAACTATGGCTACACCTTC. J is TRBJ1-2 and V is TRBV6-5, with D possibly matching TRBD1 (6 bases). The germline CDR1 and CDR2 sequences are MNHEY and SVGAGI. Between the trimmed V and J ends, which lost 6 bases and 2 bases, there was a span of 16 bases. CDR3 size: 15 residues.

The chain recombines TRBV18 with TRBJ1-1, with D possibly TRBD1 on 6 matching bases. This CDR3 is 16 amino acids long. V was clipped by 0 bases and J by 2 bases, with 13 bases between them. CDR1 and CDR2 from the germline V gene are KGHSH and LQKENI. CDR3 in amino acids: CASSPPSTRGNTEAFF. CDR3 coding DNA: TGTGCCAGCTCACCACCCAGTACCAGGGGAAACACTGAAGCTTTCTTT.

CDR3 region: CASSPPGRGGSGANVLTF. The CDR3, as DNA: TGTGCCAGCTCACCACCGGGCAGGGGGGGCTCTGGGGCCAACGTCCTGACTTTC. This chain links TRBV18 with TRBJ2-6; D is perhaps TRBD1 or TRBD2 (7 bases each). The CDR3 spans 18 residues. Trimming cost V 0 bases and J 0 bases, with 12 bases left between them. Germline V lookup: CDR1 KGHSH, CDR2 LQKENI.

This clone has more than one count but fewer than ten. This chain connects TRBV7-8 to TRBJ1-4, with 10 bases matching TRBD1. Germline CDR1 reads SGHVS; CDR2 reads FQNEAQ. Trimming took 2 bases from V and 8 from J; bases not matched to a gene: 5. CDR3 length: 15 amino acids. The CDR3 DNA follows: TGTGCCAGCAGCTTAAGAGGGACAGGGGTCGAAAAACTGTTTTTT. Protein product: CASSLRGTGVEKLFF.

The chain uses TRBV5-1 and TRBJ2-7; TRBD1 might be the D (7 bases). V lost 5 bases to trimming and J lost 2 bases, with 20 bases between them. Germline lookup yields CDR1 SGHRS and CDR2 YFSETQ. This CDR3 comprises 16 residues. The CDR3 nucleotides read TGCGCCAGCAGGGGGGGCTTGACAGGGACCACCTACGAGCAGTACTTC. This gives the protein CASRGGLTGTTYEQYF.